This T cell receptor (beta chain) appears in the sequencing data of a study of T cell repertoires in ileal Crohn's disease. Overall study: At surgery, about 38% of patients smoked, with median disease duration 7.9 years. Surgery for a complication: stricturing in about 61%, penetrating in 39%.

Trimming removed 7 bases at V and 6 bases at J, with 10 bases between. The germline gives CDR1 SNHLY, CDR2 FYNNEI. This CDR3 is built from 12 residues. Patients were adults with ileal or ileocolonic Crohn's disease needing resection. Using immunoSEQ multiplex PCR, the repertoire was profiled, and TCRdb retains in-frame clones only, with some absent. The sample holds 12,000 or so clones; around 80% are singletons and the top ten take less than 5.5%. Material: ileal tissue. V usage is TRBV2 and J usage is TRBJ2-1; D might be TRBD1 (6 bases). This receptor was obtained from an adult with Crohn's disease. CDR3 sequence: CASTLGGNEQFF. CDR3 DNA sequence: TGTGCCAGCACCCTAGGGGGCAATGAGCAGTTCTTC.